These T cell receptor beta chains were read from a single sample in a study of blood T cell repertoires in COVID-19. TCRdb keeps only in-frame clones here, not all; method: immunoSEQ multiplex PCR. The sample gives tens of thousands of clones, roughly 72% of which show up once; 14% to 15% is in the top ten. Sequencing input: peripheral blood. Receptors were obtained from a man aged 55 to 70 with COVID-19, enrolled during active disease. Each CDR3 is given with its conserved first and last residue. Fields, in order: J gene, clone size, D gene, V gene, CDR3 protein, CDR3 DNA. A D gene is named only where the DNA matches it firmly. The size entry is marked missing in some rows and otherwise reads once, few, many or a size class.

TRBJ2-5,-,TRBD1,TRBV9,CASSARTNITGGFETQYF,TGTGCCAGCAGCGCACGCACCAATATCACAGGGGGCTTCGAGACCCAGTACTTC
TRBJ1-5,-,-,TRBV6-5,CASSPRGGSNQPQHF,TGTGCCAGCAGCCCGCGTGGGGGCTCGAATCAGCCCCAGCATTTT
TRBJ2-7,once,TRBD1,TRBV28,CASSLTGGRFYEQYF,TGTGCCAGCAGTCTCACAGGGGGACGCTTCTACGAGCAGTACTTC
TRBJ2-3,-,-,TRBV29-1,CSVPTLWQGNADTQYF,TGCAGCGTTCCAACTCTCTGGCAGGGTAACGCAGATACGCAGTATTTT
TRBJ2-7,-,TRBD2,TRBV30,CAWSRRGTFYEQYF,TGTGCCTGGAGTAGGCGGGGGACCTTCTACGAGCAGTACTTC
TRBJ1-2,-,TRBD1,TRBV5-1,CASTRGTGMEADYGYTF,TGCGCCAGCACCAGGGGGACAGGGATGGAGGCGGACTATGGCTACACCTTC
TRBJ1-4,few,TRBD1,TRBV7-9,CASSPRQGRATNEKLFF,TGTGCCAGCAGCCCTAGACAGGGGAGAGCAACTAATGAAAAACTGTTTTTT
TRBJ1-3,-,-,TRBV6-5,CASSYRQSSGNTIYF,TGTGCCAGCAGTTACCGACAGAGCTCTGGAAACACCATATATTTT
TRBJ1-1,-,TRBD1,TRBV10-3,CAILITGQPGPKAFF,TGTGCCATCCTTATCACGGGACAGCCTGGACCGAAAGCTTTCTTT
TRBJ2-7,-,TRBD1,TRBV24-1,CATSEDRGLEQYF,TGTGCCACCAGTGAGGACAGGGGGCTGGAGCAGTACTTC
TRBJ2-1,-,TRBD2,TRBV27,CATLAGVNEQFF,TGTGCCACGTTAGCGGGGGTCAATGAGCAGTTCTTC
TRBJ1-1,once,-,TRBV19,CASSMFPRRRTEAFF,TGTGCCAGTAGTATGTTCCCCCGTCGGAGGACTGAAGCTTTCTTT
TRBJ1-1,-,TRBD1,TRBV6-6,CASSRQGDEAFF,TGTGCCAGCAGTCGACAGGGGGATGAAGCTTTCTTT
TRBJ1-1,-,-,TRBV6-5,CASTGWITEAFF,TGTGCCAGTACAGGGTGGATCACTGAAGCTTTCTTT
TRBJ1-5,-,-,TRBV30,CAWSAGTNQPQHF,TGTGCCTGGAGCGCCGGGACTAATCAGCCCCAGCATTTT
TRBJ1-1,few,TRBD1,TRBV7-2,CASSSQDRGRLNTEAFF,TGTGCCAGCAGCTCACAGGACAGGGGTCGATTGAACACTGAAGCTTTCTTT
TRBJ2-6,-,-,TRBV10-3,CASQGYSGANVLTF,TGTGCCTCTCAGGGGTACTCTGGGGCCAACGTCCTGACTTTC
TRBJ2-7,-,TRBD1,TRBV19,CASSMAGTGEAEQYF,TGTGCCAGTAGTATGGCTGGGACAGGGGAGGCCGAGCAGTACTTC
TRBJ1-5,once,-,TRBV5-5,CASSSTGNQPQHF,TGTGCCAGCAGCTCCACAGGGAATCAGCCCCAGCATTTT
TRBJ2-7,few,TRBD1,TRBV3-1/TRBV3-2,CASSQRQGNADEQYF,TGTGCCAGCAGCCAACGACAGGGGAATGCGGACGAGCAGTACTTC
TRBJ2-2,-,TRBD2,TRBV5-5,CASSFHSGTSTGELFF,TGTGCCAGCAGCTTTCATAGCGGGACGAGCACCGGGGAGCTGTTTTTT
TRBJ1-4,-,TRBD1,TRBV2,CASSLQGGEKLFF,TGTGCCAGCAGTTTACAGGGGGGCGAAAAACTGTTTTTT
TRBJ2-5,-,-,TRBV11-3,CASSSTRVQETQYF,TGTGCCAGCTCCTCAACTCGCGTCCAAGAGACCCAGTACTTC
TRBJ2-5,-,-,TRBV30,CAWTLGGLGETQYF,TGTGCCTGGACTCTAGGGGGTCTGGGAGAGACCCAGTACTTC
TRBJ1-2,-,TRBD1,TRBV28,CASSLVGQANYGYTF,TGTGCCAGCAGTTTAGTGGGACAGGCGAACTATGGCTACACCTTC
TRBJ2-7,-,TRBD2,TRBV4-1,CASSQEAGEFGEQYF,TGCGCCAGCAGCCAGGAAGCGGGAGAATTTGGCGAGCAGTACTTC
TRBJ1-2,-,-,TRBV10-3,CAISVWTPSFYGYTF,TGTGCCATCAGTGTCTGGACACCATCCTTCTATGGCTACACCTTC
TRBJ2-7,-,TRBD1,TRBV3-1/TRBV3-2,CASSHFGQANEQYF,TGTGCCAGCAGCCACTTTGGACAGGCGAACGAGCAGTACTTC
TRBJ2-3,-,-,TRBV29-1,CSVAEVRTDTQYF,TGCAGCGTTGCGGAGGTCCGGACAGATACGCAGTATTTT
TRBJ2-2,-,-,TRBV6-5,CAGSGTTYTGELFF,TGTGCCGGTTCAGGGACAACGTACACCGGGGAGCTGTTTTTT
TRBJ2-7,-,-,TRBV2,CASNLRTNRNEQYF,TGTGCCAGCAATTTAAGAACTAACCGGAACGAGCAGTACTTC